The present entry profiles one T cell receptor (beta chain) with its context. V was clipped by 5 bases and J by 1 base; unmatched bases: 12. The germline CDR1 and CDR2 sequences are MNHNY and SVGAGI (reference sequence). CDR3 length: 17 residues. The data are from a study of blood T cell repertoires in COVID-19. The method was immunoSEQ multiplex PCR; TCRdb's version includes in-frame clones alone and lacks a portion of them. Of 290,000 or so clones in the sample, 90% to 95% were seen once. The gene calls are TRBV6-6 and TRBJ2-7; 9 bases line up with TRBD1. The sequence derives from a woman under 40 with COVID-19, enrolled during active disease. The sequenced material came from peripheral blood. The CDR3 here is CASSQLYTGGISYEQYF. DNA for the CDR3: TGTGCCAGCAGTCAACTATATACAGGGGGCATTTCCTACGAGCAGTACTTC.